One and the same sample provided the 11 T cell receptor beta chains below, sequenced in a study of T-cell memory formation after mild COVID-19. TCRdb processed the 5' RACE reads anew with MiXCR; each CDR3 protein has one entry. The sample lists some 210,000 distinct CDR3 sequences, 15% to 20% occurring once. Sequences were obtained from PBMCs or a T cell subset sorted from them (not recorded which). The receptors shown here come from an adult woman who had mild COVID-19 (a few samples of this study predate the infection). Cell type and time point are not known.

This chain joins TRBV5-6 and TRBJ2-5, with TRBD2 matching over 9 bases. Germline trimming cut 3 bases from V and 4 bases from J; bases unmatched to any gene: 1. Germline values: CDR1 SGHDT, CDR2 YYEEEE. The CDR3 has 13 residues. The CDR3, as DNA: TGTGCCAGCAGCTCGGGACTAGCAGAGACCCAGTACTTC. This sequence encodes CASSSGLAETQYF.

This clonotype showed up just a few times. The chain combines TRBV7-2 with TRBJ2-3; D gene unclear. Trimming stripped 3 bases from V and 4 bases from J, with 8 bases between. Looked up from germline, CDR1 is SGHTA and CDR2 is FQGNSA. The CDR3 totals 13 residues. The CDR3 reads CASSLSEADTQYF. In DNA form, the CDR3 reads TGTGCCAGCAGCTTGAGCGAAGCAGATACGCAGTATTTT.

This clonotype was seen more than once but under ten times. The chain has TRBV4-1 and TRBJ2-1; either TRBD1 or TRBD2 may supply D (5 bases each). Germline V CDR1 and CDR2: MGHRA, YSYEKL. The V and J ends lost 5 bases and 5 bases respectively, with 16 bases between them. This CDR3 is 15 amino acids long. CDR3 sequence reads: CASSRGRVINNEQFF. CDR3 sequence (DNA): TGCGCCAGCAGCAGGGGACGGGTAATAAACAATGAGCAGTTCTTC.

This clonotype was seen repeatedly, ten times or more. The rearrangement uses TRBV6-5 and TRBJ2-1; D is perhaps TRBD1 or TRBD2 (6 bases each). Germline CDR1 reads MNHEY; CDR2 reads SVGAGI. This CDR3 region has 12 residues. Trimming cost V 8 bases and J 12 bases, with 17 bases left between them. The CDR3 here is CASLTEGGRQFF. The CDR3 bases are TGTGCCAGCCTAACCGAGGGGGGTCGGCAGTTCTTC.

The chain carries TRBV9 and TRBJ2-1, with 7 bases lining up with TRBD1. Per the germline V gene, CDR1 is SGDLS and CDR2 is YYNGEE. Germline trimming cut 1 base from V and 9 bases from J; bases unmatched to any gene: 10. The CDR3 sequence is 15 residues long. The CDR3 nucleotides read TGTGCCAGCAGCGTAAGCGCCGGGACAGACGGTGAGCAGTTCTTC. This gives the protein CASSVSAGTDGEQFF.

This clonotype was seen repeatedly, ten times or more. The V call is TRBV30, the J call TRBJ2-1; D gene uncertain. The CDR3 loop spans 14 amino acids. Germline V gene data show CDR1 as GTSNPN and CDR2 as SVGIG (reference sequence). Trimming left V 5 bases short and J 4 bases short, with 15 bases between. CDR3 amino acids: CAWAGRTPYNEQFF. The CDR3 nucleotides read TGTGCCTGGGCCGGCAGGACGCCATACAATGAGCAGTTCTTC.

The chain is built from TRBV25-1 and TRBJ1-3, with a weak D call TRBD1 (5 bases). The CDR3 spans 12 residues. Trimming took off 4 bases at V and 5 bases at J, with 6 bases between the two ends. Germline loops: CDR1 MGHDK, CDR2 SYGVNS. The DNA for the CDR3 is TGTGCCAGCAGTGCAGGGAGAAACACCATATATTTT. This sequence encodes CASSAGRNTIYF. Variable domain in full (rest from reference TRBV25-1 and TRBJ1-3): EADIYQTPRYLVIGTGKKITLECSQTMGHDKMYWYQQDPGMELHLIHYSYGVNSTEKGDLSSESTVSRIRTEHFPLTLESARPSHTSQYLCASSAGRNTIYFGEGSWLTVV.

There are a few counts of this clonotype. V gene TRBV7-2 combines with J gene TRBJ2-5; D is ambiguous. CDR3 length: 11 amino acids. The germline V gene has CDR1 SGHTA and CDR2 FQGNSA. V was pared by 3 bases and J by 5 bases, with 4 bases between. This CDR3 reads CASSFYETQYF. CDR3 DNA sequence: TGTGCCAGCAGCTTCTACGAGACCCAGTACTTC.

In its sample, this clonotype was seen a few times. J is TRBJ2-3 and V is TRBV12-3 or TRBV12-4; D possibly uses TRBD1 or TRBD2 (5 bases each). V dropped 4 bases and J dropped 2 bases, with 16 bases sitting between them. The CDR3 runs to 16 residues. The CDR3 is CASSYLWSGHTDTQYF. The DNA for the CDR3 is TGTGCCAGCAGTTACCTCTGGTCGGGGCACACAGATACGCAGTATTTT.

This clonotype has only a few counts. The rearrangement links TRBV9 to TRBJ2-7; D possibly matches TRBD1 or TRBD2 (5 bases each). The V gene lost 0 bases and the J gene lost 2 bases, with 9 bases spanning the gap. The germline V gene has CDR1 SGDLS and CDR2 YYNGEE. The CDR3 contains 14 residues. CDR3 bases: TGTGCCAGCAGCGTAGACGAGGGACCCTACGAGCAGTACTTC. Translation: CASSVDEGPYEQYF.

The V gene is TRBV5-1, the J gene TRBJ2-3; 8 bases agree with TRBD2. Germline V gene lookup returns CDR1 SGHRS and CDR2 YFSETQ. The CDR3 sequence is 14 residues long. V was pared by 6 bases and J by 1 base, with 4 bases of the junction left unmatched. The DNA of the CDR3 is TGCGCCAGCAAGGAAGCGGGGGGCACAGATACGCAGTATTTT. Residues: CASKEAGGTDTQYF.